This T cell receptor (beta chain) is drawn from a study of T-cell memory formation after mild COVID-19 (dated by TCRdb to about 2021). For the wider study: Most TCR sequence clusters were specific to one of the two donors. In a couple of donors, T-cell clones that expanded and contracted after mild COVID-19 were tracked by sequencing TCRalpha and TCRbeta repertoires over time. Two young, previously healthy adult volunteers, one female and one male, were included in the cohort. Study-wide findings and limitations: Whether the second-wave clones peaking on day 37 were SARS-CoV-2 specific was not confirmed. Contracting CD4+ clones were found mainly in CM and EM memory subsets, while CD8+ clones were enriched in EMRA. From day 15 to 85, contracting clones showed balanced CD4/CD8 phenotypes, whereas a second wave of clones that expanded from day 15 to 37 leaned towards CD4+. Some responding clones were detected in pre-infection memory, suggesting pre-existing cross-reactive memory T cells joined the SARS-CoV-2 response. Only two mild cases were covered by the study, and larger cohorts that include severe cases with pre-infection samples were considered necessary.

This clonotype was seen repeatedly, ten times or more. It lacks a known antigen. The record has no base qualities; no much larger clone is one base away. Deletion took 1 base off V and 3 bases off J, with a span of 7 bases between the germline ends. Per the germline V gene, SGHRS is the CDR1 and YFSETQ is the CDR2. Counted from cysteine to phenylalanine, this CDR3 has 13 amino acids. CDR3 DNA is the only sequence kept; it has 39 bases, read in frame from the first base. Ficoll-Paque density gradient centrifugation was the method used to isolate PBMCs. The run used an Illumina NovaSeq 6000. cDNA libraries for TCRalpha and TCRbeta were prepared by 5'RACE using constant-segment primers, with sample barcodes and unique molecular identifiers added. Trizol reagent was used to extract RNA from every sample. Amplification of the libraries took two PCR steps, and the second step added a second sample barcode plus Illumina TruSeq adapters. Sequencing of the libraries was done on an Illumina NovaSeq, producing 2 x 150 bp paired-end reads. The original pipeline was this. Reads were demultiplexed and collapsed into UMI-guided consensus sequences with migec v1.2.7. Using mixcr v2.1.11, UMI consensuses were aligned to TRA and TRB V and J templates and then assembled into clonotypes. Expanded or contracted clonotypes were those called significant by both edgeR and NoisET, with noise models trained on biological replicates. edgeR calls used a false discovery rate-adjusted p below 0.01 and a log2 fold-change threshold of 1. As an exploratory analysis of dynamics, max-normalized trajectories of the 1000 most abundant clonotypes were examined with PCA combined with hierarchical clustering. Separately sequenced CD4+ and CD8+ repertoires were used to assign a CD4 or CD8 phenotype to each responding clone. TCRdb reworked the public reads: Q25 trimming with fastp, MiXCR clone assembly, productive beta chains retained. Entries that share a CDR3 protein sequence are merged under the most common genes and DNA. The V and J calls come from TCRdb's annotation, not from the publication. Here the sample has about 290,000 distinct CDR3 sequences; roughly 17% occur a single time. The ten largest account for 23% of the sample.

The chain joins TRBV5-1 to TRBJ1-1, with the D segment identity uncertain. This TCR derives from a man aged 18 to 30 who had mild COVID-19 (a few samples of this study predate the infection). The sample titles of this study are shuffled in the database, so cell type and time point are left out; the donor was told from shared clones. The sequencing input was PBMCs or a T cell subset sorted from them (not recorded which). CDR3 sequence: CASSLKLDTEAFF. The DNA reads TGCGCCAGCAGCTTGAAATTAGACACTGAAGCTTTCTTT.